This is a list of T cell receptor beta chains from one sample in a study of T cell responses to AZD1222 COVID-19 vaccine. The table came from immunoSEQ multiplex PCR; TCRdb's copy has only in-frame clones and leaves some out. The table has about 86,000 clones, 70% to 80% seen once. Sequences were derived from peripheral blood, sampled on day 0 of AZD1222 vaccination. These receptors all come from an adult in good health. The conserved cysteine and the conserved F or W are not part of the CDR3 here.

V	J	CDR3
TRBV5-8	TRBJ2-7	ASSLGGSVYEQY
TRBV12-3/TRBV12-4	TRBJ1-1	ASSLLGDTEAF
TRBV10-2	TRBJ1-6	ASSESMSGISYNSPLH
TRBV10-1	TRBJ2-1	ASSDNAPVGGPLSYNEQF
TRBV28	TRBJ2-1	ASSLMRGRARNEQF
TRBV5-1	TRBJ2-5	ASSFQGVETQY
TRBV19	TRBJ2-2	ASSSARNTGELF
TRBV7-8	TRBJ1-5	ASSKWAGEGDQPQH
TRBV4-3	TRBJ1-6	ASSQDWNSPLH
TRBV5-4	TRBJ2-3	ASSLATSFLNTQY
TRBV6-5	TRBJ2-4	ASSPGQKNIQY
TRBV9	TRBJ2-7	ASSVTPGTDYEQY
TRBV27	TRBJ2-5	ASSHRAQETQY
TRBV9	TRBJ2-3	ASSVGGGGDTQY
TRBV2	TRBJ1-5	ASSGQVLNQPQH
TRBV15	TRBJ2-6	ATRTGSGANVLT
TRBV10-3	TRBJ1-2	AISEHVGPEEGYT